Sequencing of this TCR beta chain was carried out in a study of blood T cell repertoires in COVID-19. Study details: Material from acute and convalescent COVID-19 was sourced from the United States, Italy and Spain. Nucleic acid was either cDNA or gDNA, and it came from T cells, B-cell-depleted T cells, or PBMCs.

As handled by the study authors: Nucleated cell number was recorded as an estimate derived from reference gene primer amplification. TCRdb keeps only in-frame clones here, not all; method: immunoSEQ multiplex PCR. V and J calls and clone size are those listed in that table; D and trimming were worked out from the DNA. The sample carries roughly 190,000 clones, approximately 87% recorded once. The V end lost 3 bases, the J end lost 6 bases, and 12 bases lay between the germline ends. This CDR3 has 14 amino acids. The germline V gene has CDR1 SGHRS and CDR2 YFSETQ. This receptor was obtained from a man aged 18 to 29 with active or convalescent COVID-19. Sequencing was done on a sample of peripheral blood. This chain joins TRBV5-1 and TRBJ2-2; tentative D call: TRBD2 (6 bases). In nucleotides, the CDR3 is TGCGCCAGCAGCTCGGAGGGTTTGGCCGGGGAGCTGTTTTTT. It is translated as CASSSEGLAGELFF.